This T cell receptor (beta chain) was sequenced in a study of PD-L1 blockade in urothelial cancer. TCRdb keeps only in-frame clones here, not all; method: immunoSEQ multiplex PCR. The table shows 35,000 to 45,000 clones, with around 83% occurring only once. CDR1 and CDR2 from the germline V gene are MDHEN and SYDVKM. The V and J ends lost 6 bases and 2 bases respectively, with 17 bases between them. This CDR3 contains 15 residues. The source was PBMCs, collected around atezolizumab (anti-PD-L1) treatment. The chain combines TRBV28 with TRBJ2-7; possible D gene TRBD2, 7 bases. The source is a man aged 60 to 75 with urothelial cancer. CDR3 nucleotide sequence: TGTGCCAGCAGAGGGGGGGGGACACAAGCCTACGAGCAGTACTTC. Translation: CASRGGGTQAYEQYF.